The 2 T cell receptor beta chains below come from one sample, sequenced in a study of cytomegalovirus exposure and HLA in healthy donors. The PCR was carried out with 60 Vbeta primers and 13 Jbeta primers. TCRdb keeps only in-frame clones here, not all; method: immunoSEQ multiplex PCR. Of more than 12,000 clones listed, about 60% are singletons. Sequencing was performed on PBMCs. These receptor sequences come from a woman in her fifties or sixties in good health and CMV-seropositive.

As to this clone: As the CDR3 is not closed by the conserved phenylalanine or tryptophan, this likely results from a read error. The chain has TRBV29-1 and TRBJ1-1, with D unclear. Germline V gene sequence: CDR1 SQVTM, CDR2 ANQGSEA. V lost 5 bases and J lost 5, with 12 bases in between. This CDR3 is built from 12 residues. The CDR3 here is CSVSRRWTEAFL. The CDR3, as DNA: TGCAGCGTTTCCCGGCGGTGGACTGAAGCTTTCTTG.

This chain uses TRBV4-2 with TRBJ2-7, with 7 nucleotides matching TRBD2. The CDR3 spans 17 residues. Germline V lookup: CDR1 LGHNA, CDR2 YNFKEQ. The ends lost 2 bases at V and 1 base at J; junction bases unmatched: 11. This chain's CDR3 is CASSQPPGTTVSYEQYF. The CDR3 DNA is TGTGCCAGCAGCCAACCCCCCGGGACTACCGTTTCCTACGAGCAGTACTTC.